The rows below give T cell receptor beta chains drawn from one sample of a study of graft-versus-host responses after intestinal transplantation. These receptors have no known antigen. Clones were sequenced by immunoSEQ multiplex PCR, and TCRdb holds only the in-frame ones, with some missing. The sample has over 100,000 clones, just over 90% seen once. The sequencing used unstimulated CD4+ T cells sorted from spleen or lymph node cells, collected before transplant. Source of these receptors: a human donor who was the organ donor for an intestinal transplant. Both conserved end residues are part of each CDR3. The D gene is left open where the match is weak. Size values are once, few and many counts, or a class for expanded clones, and some rows have none.

>TRBJ2-7|NA|TRBV6-6|NA
CASGGQGGEQYF
TGTGCCAGCGGAGGCCAAGGTGGCGAGCAGTACTTC
>TRBJ2-3|NA|TRBV19|NA
CASSKHGLGEGTQYF
TGTGCCAGTAGTAAACACGGCCTAGGAGAGGGTACGCAGTATTTT
>TRBJ1-3|NA|TRBV5-4|NA
CASSLGTEGFSGNTIYF
TGTGCCAGCAGCTTAGGGACGGAAGGATTCTCTGGAAACACCATATATTTT
>TRBJ1-1|TRBD1|TRBV5-1|NA
CASSLGQGGLNTEAFF
TGCGCCAGCAGCCTGGGACAGGGAGGATTGAACACTGAAGCTTTCTTT
>TRBJ2-7|TRBD2|TRBV5-4|NA
CASSILAGGTAYEQYF
TGTGCCAGCAGCATACTAGCGGGAGGGACCGCCTACGAGCAGTACTTC
>TRBJ2-2|TRBD2|TRBV11-2|once
CASNLAGGNTGELFF
TGTGCCAGCAACTTAGCGGGAGGGAACACCGGGGAGCTGTTTTTT
>TRBJ2-5|NA|TRBV2|NA
CASSTGTAVGTQYF
TGTGCCAGCAGTACCGGGACGGCGGTCGGGACCCAGTACTTC
>TRBJ1-1|NA|TRBV20-1|NA
CSARQDWGFF
TGCAGTGCTAGACAGGATTGGGGTTTCTTT
>TRBJ1-1|NA|TRBV6-5|NA
CASSRTSGAEAFF
TGTGCCAGCAGTAGGACGTCGGGGGCTGAAGCTTTCTTT
>TRBJ2-4|NA|TRBV5-6|NA
CASSLVGTPAKNIQYF
TGTGCCAGCAGCTTGGTAGGGACTCCTGCCAAAAACATTCAGTACTTC
>TRBJ2-1|NA|TRBV5-1|NA
CASSVDWGDYNEQFF
TGCGCCAGCAGCGTCGACTGGGGGGATTACAATGAGCAGTTCTTC
>TRBJ1-1|TRBD1|TRBV29-1|NA
CSVDRTGNTEAFF
TGCAGCGTTGATAGGACAGGGAACACTGAAGCTTTCTTT
>TRBJ1-5|TRBD1|TRBV5-5|NA
CASSLGTGTRYSNQPQHF
TGTGCCAGCAGCCTAGGGACAGGGACTCGTTATAGCAATCAGCCCCAGCATTTT